Following are 19 T cell receptor beta chains from one sample sequenced in a study of T-cell memory formation after mild COVID-19. A single record per CDR3 protein comes from TCRdb applying MiXCR to the 5' RACE reads. Among a few hundred thousand distinct CDR3 sequences, more than 8% were seen once, and the ten largest hold 20% to 25%. The sample comprised PBMCs or a T cell subset sorted from them (not recorded which). All receptors come from a young man who had mild COVID-19 (a few samples of this study predate the infection). Cell type and time point are not known.

This clonotype has more than one count but fewer than ten. The chain links TRBV5-1 to TRBJ2-1; D is unresolved. This CDR3 has 12 residues. Germline CDR1 and CDR2: SGHRS and YFSETQ. V lost 1 base to trimming and J lost 7 bases, with 6 bases between them. CDR3 nucleotide sequence: TGCGCCAGCAGCTTGATAGTTAATGAGCAGTTCTTC. Translating it yields CASSLIVNEQFF. Variable domain in full (rest from reference TRBV5-1 and TRBJ2-1): KAGVTQTPRYLIKTRGQQVTLSCSPISGHRSVSWYQQTPGQGLQFLFEYFSETQRNKGNFPGRFSGRQFSNSRSEMNVSTLELGDSALYLCASSLIVNEQFFGPGTRLTVL.

Ten or more counts support this clonotype. The chain recombines TRBV21-1 with TRBJ1-5. TRBV21-1 is classified as a pseudogene. The CDR3 consists of 12 residues. The chain's CDR3 is CASSGRDQPQHF. The CDR3 DNA reads as TGTGCCAGCAGCGGCCGAGACCAGCCCCAGCATTTT.

The rearrangement joins TRBV20-1 to TRBJ1-1; 11 nucleotides agree with TRBD1. CDR1 DFQATT and CDR2 SNEGSKA come from the germline V gene (reference sequence). The CDR3 loop spans 14 amino acids. V dropped 8 bases and J dropped 1; count of bases not matched to a gene: 6. The CDR3 sequence: CSPGQGASNTEAFF. CDR3 DNA sequence: TGCAGTCCAGGACAGGGGGCGTCGAACACTGAAGCTTTCTTT.

This clonotype showed up just a few times. The chain couples TRBV15 to TRBJ1-2, with D unclear. V lost 3 bases and J 8 bases, leaving 13 bases between the germline ends. The germline V gene encodes CDR1 LNHNV and CDR2 YYDKDF (reference sequence). This CDR3 has 13 residues. DNA of the CDR3: TGTGCCACCAGCAGCGTTAGGGAGGGAGGCTACACCTTC. Its protein is CATSSVREGGYTF.

The V and J genes are TRBV15 and TRBJ1-6; D perhaps matches TRBD1 (5 bases). Looked up from germline, CDR1 is LNHNV and CDR2 is YYDKDF (reference sequence). Deletions cut 0 bases from V and 10 bases from J, with 10 bases between. The CDR3 extends over 14 amino acids. CDR3 sequence reads: CATSRERGGSPLHF. The CDR3 DNA reads as TGTGCCACCAGCAGAGAAAGGGGAGGGTCACCCCTCCACTTT.

The chain joins TRBV28 to TRBJ1-6; D is unclear. CDR1 is MDHEN, CDR2 SYDVKM, per germline. The CDR3 covers 15 residues. Between the trimmed V and J ends, which lost 1 base and 3 bases, there was a span of 7 bases. CDR3: CASSLLEGYNSPLHF. The CDR3 nucleotides read TGTGCCAGCAGTTTATTAGAGGGCTATAATTCACCCCTCCACTTT.

This clonotype was seen only a few times. The chain is built from TRBV5-1 and TRBJ2-1; 10 positions agree with TRBD2. CDR1 and CDR2 from the germline V gene are SGHRS and YFSETQ. This CDR3 has 14 residues. V lost 7 bases and J lost 6; bases outside the gene matches: 7. As DNA, the CDR3 is TGCGCCAGCGGGAGCGGGGGGGCGCCCAATGAGCAGTTCTTC. It specifies CASGSGGAPNEQFF.

This chain links TRBV24-1 with TRBJ2-3; D uncertain. The CDR3 is 15 amino acids. V lost 4 bases and J 1 base, leaving 11 bases between the germline ends. CDR1 KGHDR and CDR2 SFDVKD come from the germline V gene. The CDR3 region is CATSEVGRGTDTQYF. The CDR3 region has the DNA TGTGCCACCAGTGAGGTGGGAAGGGGCACAGATACGCAGTATTTT.

This clonotype showed up many times. J is TRBJ2-1 and V is TRBV6-2 or TRBV6-3; 12 bases are shared with TRBD1. V dropped 6 bases and J dropped 4; count of bases not matched to a gene: 13. CDR3 size: 18 residues. CDR1 and CDR2 (germline): MNHEY, SVGEGT. This CDR3 is CASRFLPGQGAHYNEQFF. In DNA, the CDR3 is TGTGCCAGCAGATTTCTTCCGGGACAGGGGGCTCATTACAATGAGCAGTTCTTC.

This clonotype was seen at least ten times. J is TRBJ1-5 and V is TRBV7-2; D is ambiguous. V was trimmed by 5 bases and J by 5 bases, leaving 10 bases between them. Germline assignment: CDR1 SGHTA and CDR2 FQGNSA. This CDR3 comprises 13 residues. The CDR3 protein is CASSTRDYQPQHF. The DNA of the CDR3 is TGTGCCAGCAGCACCCGGGATTATCAGCCCCAGCATTTT. Looking up the rest from reference TRBV7-2 and TRBJ1-5 gives the full variable domain: GAGVSQSPSNKVTEKGKDVELRCDPISGHTALYWYRQSLGQGLEFLIYFQGNSAPDKSGLPSDRFSAERTGGSVSTLTIQRTQQEDSAVYLCASSTRDYQPQHFGDGTRLSIL.

The chain combines TRBV7-2 with TRBJ2-3, with 9 bases identical to TRBD2. The CDR3 is 15 amino acids. The germline V gene has CDR1 SGHTA and CDR2 FQGNSA. With 3 bases clipped from V and 1 base from J, the junction kept 2 bases outside the gene matches. The CDR3: CASSFSSGGTDTQYF. The CDR3 nucleotides are TGTGCCAGCAGCTTCTCTAGCGGGGGCACAGATACGCAGTATTTT.

There are a few counts of this clonotype. The J gene is TRBJ2-3, the V gene TRBV7-8; D remains ambiguous. Germline V CDR1 and CDR2: SGHVS, FQNEAQ. Trimming removed 2 bases at V and 0 bases at J, with 9 bases between. This CDR3 comprises 15 residues. The CDR3 sequence is CASSLRSTSTDTQYF. CDR3 coding DNA: TGTGCCAGCAGCTTACGGAGTACTAGCACAGATACGCAGTATTTT.

Judged by abundance, this clonotype is medium-sized (0.01 to 0.1%). The rearrangement joins TRBV9 to TRBJ2-7, with 11 bases matching TRBD1. V was clipped by 2 bases and J by 0 bases; unmatched bases: 1. CDR3 length equals 15 residues. The germline gives CDR1 SGDLS, CDR2 YYNGEE. The CDR3 spells CASSVGTGGSYEQYF. The DNA of the CDR3 is TGTGCCAGCAGCGTCGGGACAGGGGGCTCCTACGAGCAGTACTTC. The full variable domain, with the rest looked up from reference TRBV9 and TRBJ2-7, is DSGVTQTPKHLITATGQRVTLRCSPRSGDLSVYWYQQSLDQGLQFLIQYYNGEERAKGNILERFSAQQFPDLHSELNLSSLELGDSALYFCASSVGTGGSYEQYFGPGTRLTVT.

Many counts were recorded for this clonotype. The genes are TRBV4-3 and TRBJ2-5, with 9 bases aligning to TRBD2. CDR1 and CDR2 from the germline V gene are LGHNA and YSLEER. The J segment lost 2 bases and the V segment lost 4 bases, leaving 11 bases of the junction unmatched. The CDR3 length is 17 residues. The CDR3 is CASSRVGPRGGQETQYF. The CDR3 DNA is TGCGCCAGCAGCCGAGTAGGGCCGCGGGGGGGTCAAGAGACCCAGTACTTC.

The chain recombines TRBV20-1 with TRBJ1-2, with D maybe TRBD1 (5 bases). CDR1 is DFQATT, CDR2 SNEGSKA, per germline (reference sequence). The V and J ends lost 8 bases and 4 bases respectively, with 14 bases between them. CDR3 length equals 12 residues. CDR3 coding DNA: TGCAGTTGGGACCGCGACGGCTATGGCTACACCTTC. It encodes CSWDRDGYGYTF.

In this sample, this clonotype turned up many times. DNA of the CDR3: TGCGCCAGCAGCTCTCGACAGGGGTTAGAGACCCAGTACTTC. Translating it yields CASSSRQGLETQYF. The chain links TRBV5-1 to TRBJ2-5, with TRBD1 identical over 8 bases. Looked up from germline, CDR1 is SGHRS and CDR2 is YFSETQ. After removal of 3 bases from V and 4 bases from J, the junction contained 5 bases not matched to a gene. This CDR3 comprises 14 residues.

The chain has TRBV6-5 and TRBJ2-7; a weak D match, TRBD2 (5 bases). Germline V CDR1 and CDR2: MNHEY, SVGAGI. Trimming left V 6 bases short and J 0 bases short, with 15 bases between. This CDR3 has 15 residues. The DNA of the CDR3 is TGTGCCAGCAGCACGGGTCGGGGTAGCTCCTACGAGCAGTACGTC. This translates into CASSTGRGSSYEQYV.

The rearrangement uses TRBV2 and TRBJ2-2; TRBD2 might be the D (7 bases). The CDR3 runs to 17 residues. In germline, CDR1 is SNHLY, CDR2 FYNNEI. Trimming shortened V by 1 base and J by 6 bases, and 18 bases separated the two germline ends. In DNA, the CDR3 is TGTGCCAGCAGTGAAGGGGGGGGGCAGGGCCTCCCCGGGGAGCTGTTTTTT. Protein product: CASSEGGGQGLPGELFF.

This clonotype was counted a few times. This chain connects TRBV27 to TRBJ2-2; 12 nucleotides line up with TRBD2. The ends lost 6 bases at V and 5 bases at J; junction bases unmatched: 1. This CDR3 is 14 amino acids long. CDR1 and CDR2 (germline): MNHEY, SMNVEV (reference sequence). CDR3 sequence: CASRLAGGTGELFF. The CDR3 region has the DNA TGTGCCAGCAGACTAGCGGGAGGAACCGGGGAGCTGTTTTTT.